This T cell receptor (beta chain) was identified in a study of Graves' ophthalmopathy and Graves' hyperthyroidism (dated by TCRdb to the late 2010s). About the full investigation: Peripheral blood samples were taken at the time of initial diagnosis, before any treatment was given. To tell Graves' ophthalmopathy apart from Graves' hyperthyroidism, and to predict which patients would progress to ophthalmopathy, the study relied on TCR beta repertoire signatures. In total, 135 blood samples were TCR-sequenced: around 42 ophthalmopathy, approximately 75 hyperthyroidism and approximately 17 hyperthyroidism-to-ophthalmopathy patients. To explore V-J signatures that distinguish ophthalmopathy from hyperthyroidism, a discovery set of 100 patients was enrolled, made up of approximately 45 with ophthalmopathy and fewer than 60 with stable hyperthyroidism. The independent validation cohort included 18 to 20 hyperthyroidism patients plus 17 patients who later progressed from hyperthyroidism to ophthalmopathy. In roughly 6 hyperthyroidism patients, T-cell repertoires of thyroid tissue and blood were compared. Following sample collection, hyperthyroidism patients were given methimazole at a starting dose of 30 mg daily, and ophthalmopathy patients were given high-dose intravenous methylprednisolone. For training and testing, the 100 or so patients in the discovery cohort were randomly divided in a 7:3 ratio.

From cysteine to phenylalanine, the CDR3 is 16 amino acids long. The DNA shown is the 48-base CDR3, in frame from base 1. The germline V gene (reference sequence) provides CDR1 DFQATT and CDR2 SNEGSKA. Compared with germline, V lacks 0 bases and J lacks 4 bases; bases without a gene match: 11. Points the paper makes about the study in general: Most expanded thyroid clonotypes with a frequency above 0.001 also appeared in blood, which suggests that blood repertoires may reflect the immune response in the thyroid. In cross-validation, the 13-signature model distinguished ophthalmopathy from stable hyperthyroidism with 85% to 90% sensitivity and 81.08% specificity, and in the test set the corresponding values were approximately 80% and 75%. In validation, the model predicted ophthalmopathy progression with less than 71% sensitivity and approximately 78% specificity; 12 predicted patients were CT-confirmed with GO in a median of approximately 6.5 months. Sample size was not statistically predetermined, and group allocation was not concealed from the investigators.

Stable hyperthyroidism was defined as no progression to ophthalmopathy within 18 months of follow-up. Patients with hyperthyroidism were aged 18 to 65 years, had been newly diagnosed, and had a disease duration of less than 2 months. Patients were excluded if they had other autoimmune diseases, uncontrolled infections, pregnancy or lactation. Clinical symptoms, serum thyroxine, TRAb, thyroid ultrasound and orbital computed tomography were used for diagnosis. PBMCs were isolated from more than 9 ml of fresh peripheral blood by Ficoll-Paque density gradient centrifugation. Trizol reagent was used to extract the total RNA, and its quality was then checked on an Agilent 2100 Bioanalyzer. With respect to this clonotype: This clone's antigen is unknown. Within one base of it there is no much larger clone, and no base qualities were kept.

For repertoire sequencing, the TCR beta CDR3 regions were amplified from RNA transcripts. The first round was an RT-PCR using HTBI primers with the Qiagen OneStep RT-PCR kit, and this first round was followed by a second-round multiplex PCR, then size selection and purification. The libraries underwent paired-end sequencing with 100 bp reads on an Illumina HiSeq2000. In the paper's pipeline: SOAPnuke was used for read processing, and reads with adapters, uncalled bases, a mean Phred below 15, or no exact constant-primer or identifier match were discarded. High-quality paired reads were merged with COPE v1.2.5. Clonotypes were defined as unique nucleotide sequences and were aligned to IMGT TRB V, D and J references using MiTCR v1.1. Only V-J combinations with frequency above 0.0001 were analysed, covering about 99% of repertoires. A TCR clonal expansion and chaos score per V-J combination was defined as the ratio of F50 clonal expansion to chaos observed in the TCRdist matrix. Welch's t-statistics and random forest were used to reduce the features to about a dozen V-J combinations, which were then used as input to a naive Bayes classifier. The Morisita-Horn index was used to measure how similar the thyroid and blood repertoires were. The public reads were reprocessed in TCRdb via fastp at Q25 and MiXCR, keeping in-frame beta chains. Entries are consolidated by CDR3 protein sequence, retaining the most common genes and DNA. The V and J calls and clone size come from TCRdb's table, not from the authors' own analysis. In all, the sample holds over 500,000 distinct CDR3 sequences, and over 20% of those were seen once. Together, the top ten hold approximately 7% of the sample.

The sequence derives from a young woman with stable Graves' hyperthyroidism. Some clones in this sample may be carry-over from other donors' samples. Donor details come from another sample of the same person, matched by shared clones. This chain joins TRBV20-1 to TRBJ1-2; a stretch of 7 junction bases matches TRBD1. Sequenced sample: peripheral blood. Read as DNA, the sequence is TGCAGTGCTAGAGATCCGGGACCGACAGGGAGCTATGGCTACACCTTC. The resulting protein is CSARDPGPTGSYGYTF.